The subject of this entry is one TCR beta chain. Its recognized antigen is unknown. No base quality values were provided; no much bigger clone lies one nucleotide off. Related bone marrow donors provided peripheral blood samples on the day of marrow donation. Peripheral blood and bone marrow mononuclear cells were isolated by Ficoll-Hypaque density centrifugation and cryopreserved. The data stem from a study of T cells after posttransplantation cyclophosphamide (dated by TCRdb to the mid-2010s). As for the study more broadly: Using TRB sequencing, the study followed how the T cell repertoire rebuilt after myeloablative bone marrow transplantation with posttransplantation cyclophosphamide given as GVHD prophylaxis. Antigen receptor sequencing was done on samples from some 40 PTCy-treated patients and from 15 to 20 related bone marrow donors of those patients. Blood from every one of the approximately 30 PTCy patients who had 1-year posttransplant specimens underwent TRB sequencing. In 3 patients, TRB sequencing was also performed on up to 3 more blood samples taken 2 to 5.2 years after transplant, and in several patients, pretransplant blood was also TRB-sequenced. TRA and TRB clonality were tightly correlated in several samples, so subsequent TCR analyses focused on TRB only. Public TRB sequences were searched against a database of over 3,500 sequences associated with responses to pathogens, tumor antigens, self-antigens and alloantigens. Points the paper makes about the study in general: The TRB repertoires of T cells infiltrating skin or the GI tract showed only limited overlap with the TRB repertoires found in blood. At 1-2 months, donor-recipient similarity was low but rose over the first year, and the later blood repertoires were often dominated by donor CD8+ memory clones. Across 45 patients, recipient CMV seropositivity and CMV reactivation were highly associated with TRB clonality; PTCy diversity was similar to CNI/methotrexate controls.

Genomic DNA was used for TRB sequencing, which was performed with the immunoSEQ assay at survey resolution or with the hsTCRB kit. Turning to the authors' computational methods: The immunoSEQ software was used for initial read processing, and the LymphoSeq R package was used for repertoire analyses. Clonality was computed as 1 minus normalized Shannon entropy, and a Gini coefficient was also calculated for each TRB dataset. To infer phenotypes in unsorted samples, TRB sequences from sorted subsets of the recipient or donor were mapped onto unsorted samples from the same recipient. TCRdb limited this immuneACCESS table to in-frame rearrangements with V and J called. A share of clones is missing; checked studies link under half to unresolved V genes, and the rest is unexplained. V, J and clone size were drawn from that table, and D and trimming were deduced from the DNA. This sample lists approximately 29,000 clones; 70% to 90% were detected once. The ten largest clones capture roughly 3% of the sample.

The sequence came from a man over 45. The sequencing input was PBMCs.

For the CDR3, the sequence is CASSLKLAGGDEQFF. The DNA is as follows: TGTGCCAGCAGCTTAAAACTAGCGGGAGGGGATGAGCAGTTCTTC. This receptor chain uses TRBV5-6 and TRBJ2-1, with 13 junctional bases fitting TRBD2. Per the germline V gene, SGHDT is the CDR1 and YYEEEE is the CDR2. Clipping removes 2 bases from V and 8 bases from J, with 4 as the unmatched junction base count. The CDR3 runs 15 amino acids, cysteine and phenylalanine included. Left in the record is the CDR3 DNA by itself, 45 bases read in frame from the first base.